The sequence of this T cell receptor (beta chain) was determined in a study of T cell repertoires in cytomegalovirus infection. Across the whole study: As its CMV epitopes, the study selected recently identified HLA-C-restricted and well-studied HLA-B-restricted targets. In public TCR beta signatures, there were indications of both CMV infection and matching HLA type.

Findings and caveats of the study: HLA-C-restricted CMV clonotypes gave the most frequent clonotype in two of eight donors.

This CDR3 is built from 15 residues. Germline CDR1 reads MNHEY; CDR2 reads SVGEGT. Trimming cost V 4 bases and J 3 bases; bases outside gene matches: 5. This clonotype showed up just a few times. What it recognizes is unknown. TCRdb recomputed calls from the reads with MiXCR, one row per CDR3 protein. The data show some 270,000 distinct CDR3 sequences, under 25% seen once. J is TRBJ2-1 and V is TRBV6-2 or TRBV6-3; TRBD2 agrees at 8 bases. Sequences were derived from cultured PBMCs, sampled from culture after CMV antigen stimulation. The sequence came from a human donor in good health (CMV status not recorded). Some clones in this sample may be carry-over from other donors' samples. CDR3 sequence reads: CASSLTSANYNEQFF. CDR3 nucleotides: TGTGCCAGCAGTTTGACTAGCGCGAACTACAATGAGCAGTTCTTC.